A single T cell receptor beta chain is shown here with its context. Its matching antigen is unknown. Clones were sequenced by immunoSEQ multiplex PCR, and TCRdb holds only the in-frame ones, with some missing. The data hold 68,000 or so clones, with roughly 91% observed a single time. PRAID featured prominent immunodeficiency. The data were obtained in a study of stem cell transplantation in POMP-related autoinflammatory disease. Across the study: Before transplant, CD4+ T cells skewed naive and CD8+ proportions were low.

CDR3 length equals 14 residues. J gave up 4 bases and V 4 bases, and 4 bases lay outside the gene matches. Germline V lookup: CDR1 LGHDT, CDR2 YNNKEL (reference sequence). General study results and limits: Fewer unique TRB V-J gene pairings were identified in patients with PRAID. PRAID patients trended toward lower TRB diversity and higher clonality in all analyzed T-cell subsets.

The starting material was CD4+ T cells from PBMCs, obtained after stem cell transplantation. The clonotype was recovered from a human patient with POMP-related autoinflammation and immune dysregulation (PRAID). Some of the T cells may derive from the graft donor. The chain recombines TRBV3-1 (or the pseudogene TRBV3-2) with TRBJ2-1, with 7 bases lining up with TRBD2. This chain's CDR3 is CASSPGLGYNEQFF. The CDR3 DNA is TGTGCCAGCAGCCCCGGACTAGGGTACAATGAGCAGTTCTTC.